This TCR beta chain was captured by sequencing in a study of OX40 agonist ivuxolimab in advanced cancers. About the study: All patients had ivuxolimab intravenously every 2 weeks at 0.01 to 10 mg/kg. Patients treated during dose escalation were battling hepatocellular carcinoma, melanoma, renal cell or head and neck cancer.

J lost 5 bases, V lost 6 bases, and 6 bases had no gene match. Germline assignment: CDR1 SNHLY and CDR2 FYNNEI. The CDR3 totals 14 residues. The assay was immunoSEQ multiplex PCR, and TCRdb's table has in-frame clones only and misses some. The sample includes some 50,000 clones, approximately 84% seen only once; the top ten take 3.5% to 5.5%. Prior autoimmune disease or systemic immunosuppression barred patients. Source: CD4+ or CD8+ T cells sorted from blood, taken in a trial of the OX40 agonist ivuxolimab. The chain employs TRBV2 and TRBJ1-2, with 10 bases fitting TRBD1. The receptor was derived from an adult with an advanced solid tumor such as melanoma, head and neck, liver or kidney cancer. CDR3 amino acids: CASRRQGAGYGYTF. Written as DNA, the CDR3 is TGTGCCAGCAGGAGACAGGGGGCTGGGTATGGCTACACCTTC.